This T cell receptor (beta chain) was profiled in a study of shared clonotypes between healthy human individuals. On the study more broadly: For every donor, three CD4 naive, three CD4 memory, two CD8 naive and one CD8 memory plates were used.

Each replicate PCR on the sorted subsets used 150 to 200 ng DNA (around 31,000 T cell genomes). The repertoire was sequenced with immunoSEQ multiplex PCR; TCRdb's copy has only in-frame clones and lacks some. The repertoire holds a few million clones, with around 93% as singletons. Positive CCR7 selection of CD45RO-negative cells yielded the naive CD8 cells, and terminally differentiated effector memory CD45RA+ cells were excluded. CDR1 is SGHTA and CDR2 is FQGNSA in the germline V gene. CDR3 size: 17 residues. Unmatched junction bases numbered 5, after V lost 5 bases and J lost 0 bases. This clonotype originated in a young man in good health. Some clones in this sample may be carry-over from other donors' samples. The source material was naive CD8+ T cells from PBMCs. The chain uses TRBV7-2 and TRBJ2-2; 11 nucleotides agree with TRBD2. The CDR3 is CASSQPGLAANTGELFF. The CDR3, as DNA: TGTGCCAGCAGCCAACCGGGACTAGCGGCGAACACCGGGGAGCTGTTTTTT.